Below are 9 T cell receptor beta chains sequenced from a single sample in a study of prognosis after radiotherapy for stage I lung cancer. Multiplex PCR, run in two rounds, amplified TCR beta CDR3 from genomic DNA. Primers specific to each TRBV and TRBJ gene drove first-round PCR. TCRdb re-called the multiplex PCR reads with MiXCR, one entry per CDR3 protein. The table lists some 10,000 distinct CDR3 sequences, approximately 40% of them singletons. This material consisted of PBMCs, taken before or after stereotactic body radiation therapy (not recorded which). These receptors were collected from a donor older than 45 with non-small cell lung cancer.

This clonotype occurred many times. One end of the junction varies from germline; a read error may be responsible. This chain links TRBV7-7 with TRBJ2-3, with D uncertain. Per the germline V gene, CDR1 is SSHAT and CDR2 is FNYEAQ (reference sequence). This CDR3 has 15 amino acids. Here the CDR3 DNA reads TGTGCTAGCAGCTTAGTAGGTGGGGACACAGATACGCAGTATTTT. It yields the protein CASSLVGGDTDTQYF.

This clonotype showed up many times. This rearrangement joins TRBV3-1 to TRBJ2-7; possible D gene TRBD2, 7 bases. The CDR3 loop spans 17 amino acids. The V end lost 3 bases, the J end lost 3 bases, and 21 bases lay between the germline ends. Per the germline V gene, CDR1 is LGHDT and CDR2 is YNNKEL (reference sequence). CDR3 coding DNA: TGTGCCAGCAGCCAGTACGCCGGGGGGACATATCACTACGAGCAGTACTTC. This encodes CASSQYAGGTYHYEQYF.

This clonotype is judged medium-sized. The genes are TRBV3-1 and TRBJ1-2, with D perhaps matching TRBD1 (6 bases). Germline-derived CDR1 and CDR2 are LGHDT and YNNKEL (reference sequence). The CDR3 contains 14 residues. Trimming pared 4 bases from V and 1 base from J, leaving 10 bases between. CDR3 amino acids: CASSPRGYNYGYTF. In nucleotides, the CDR3 is TGTGCCAGCAGCCCCAGGGGTTATAACTATGGCTACACCTTC.

A remark on this clonotype: This likely came from a read error, as a far larger clone is one base away. The chain employs TRBV5-5 and TRBJ1-4; 12 bases are a match to TRBD1. With the DNA end fitting TRBJ2-2 better, the J assignment may be wrong. There are 17 residues in the CDR3. Germline V lookup: CDR1 SGHKS, CDR2 YYEKEE (reference sequence). The CDR3 spells CASSRRDRGQGAWELFF. The DNA for the CDR3 is TGTGCCAGCAGCCGACGGGACAGGGGGCAAGGGGCCTGGGAGCTGTTTTTT.

The chain is built from TRBV5-1 and TRBJ2-2; tentative D call: TRBD1 (5 bases). CDR3 size: 16 residues. Per the germline V gene, CDR1 is SGHRS and CDR2 is YFSETQ. CDR3 bases: TGCGAAAGCAGCTCTGGGTTTACAGGTACCACCGGGGAGCTGTTTTTT. This sequence encodes CESSSGFTGTTGELFF.

This clonotype was counted many times. The gene calls are TRBV5-1 and TRBJ2-3; a weak D match, TRBD2 (5 bases). V lost 3 bases and J lost 6, with 8 bases in between. CDR1 is SGHRS, CDR2 YFSETQ, per germline. The CDR3 is 12 residues long. CDR3 loop: CASSSAGDTQYF. The CDR3 nucleotides are TGCGCCAGCAGCTCGGCGGGTGATACGCAGTATTTT.

Comment on this clonotype: A junction boundary mismatches the germline segment, possibly from a read error. The chain recombines TRBV20-1 with TRBJ2-2; TRBD2 is a possible D gene (5 bases). Per germline, CDR1 DFQATT and CDR2 SNEGSKA (reference sequence). The CDR3 totals 15 residues. The CDR3 is CSAKVAWLNTGELFF. CDR3 sequence (DNA): TGCAGTGCTAAGGTAGCGTGGCTGAACACCGGTGAGCTGTTTTTT.

This clonotype is classed as medium-sized. The CDR3 region has the DNA TGTGCCAGCAGTGGCCGCTACGAGCAGTACTTC. Residues: CASSGRYEQYF. The gene calls are TRBV2 and TRBJ2-7; D remains unclear. The germline V gene has CDR1 SNHLY and CDR2 FYNNEI. V was trimmed by 4 bases and J by 3 bases, leaving 4 bases between them. This CDR3 is built from 11 residues.

About this clonotype: In this CDR3 the conserved last residue, phenylalanine or tryptophan, is missing, so a read error is likely. The V and J genes are TRBV28 and TRBJ2-7; D not resolved. The CDR3 is 17 residues long. Germline V gives CDR1 MDHEN, CDR2 SYDVKM. The germline V and J ends were trimmed by 5 bases and 3 bases, with 23 bases remaining between them. The chain's CDR3 is CASSAVRIWSMGYEQYS. CDR3 bases: TGTGCCAGCAGTGCGGTACGGATCTGGAGCATGGGCTACGAGCAGTACTCC.